A single sample gave rise to the 2 T cell receptor beta chains below, sequenced in a study of blood T cell repertoires in COVID-19. Data came from immunoSEQ multiplex PCR; TCRdb stores just in-frame clones and leaves some out. The sample comprises about 150,000 clones, approximately 84% of which are singletons, and 35% to 55% rests with the top ten. Sequencing input: peripheral blood. All receptors come from a human donor in a cohort sampled during active COVID-19.

This rearrangement joins TRBV16 to TRBJ1-6; D not resolved. Germline lookup yields CDR1 KGHSY and CDR2 FQNENV. The CDR3 consists of 13 residues. Between the trimmed V and J ends, which lost 0 bases and 9 bases, there was a span of 6 bases. The CDR3 DNA is TGTGCCAGCAGCCAATCCGGGGTTTCACCCCTCCACTTT. This translates into CASSQSGVSPLHF.

CDR3 region: CAWSHKEKLFF. The CDR3 nucleotides are TGTGCCTGGAGTCACAAGGAAAAACTGTTTTTT. The chain joins TRBV30 to TRBJ1-4; the D is unclear. The ends were cut back, 2 bases at V and 8 bases at J, with 6 bases in the middle. The germline gives CDR1 GTSNPN, CDR2 SVGIG (reference sequence). This CDR3 spans 11 amino acids.